What follows describes a single T cell receptor (beta chain). These data originate in a study of blood T cell repertoires in COVID-19. Clones were sequenced by immunoSEQ multiplex PCR, and TCRdb holds only the in-frame ones, with some missing. The sample yields some 50,000 clones, approximately 90% seen once. The CDR3 sequence is 17 residues long. V lost 6 bases to trimming and J lost 4 bases, with 21 bases between them. From germline, CDR1 is SNHLY and CDR2 FYNNEI. This sequence was found in a man in his fifties or sixties with acute or convalescent COVID-19. The material sequenced was peripheral blood. The chain recombines TRBV2 with TRBJ2-2; D possibly corresponds to TRBD2 (5 bases). CDR3 DNA: TGTGCCAGCAGCACCACAAGGATGAGTCGGGGCACCGGGGAGCTGTTTTTT. This encodes CASSTTRMSRGTGELFF.